This TCR beta chain is drawn from a study of response to subunit inactivated influenza vaccine listed by TCRdb under 2018. Notes on the research overall: Deep quantitative T cell receptor repertoire profiling was used in the study to track responses to a trivalent subunit inactivated influenza vaccine. Overall results and qualifications from the work: The authors suggested that each seasonal influenza vaccination may recruit only a limited number of new T cells.

The method was RT-PCR. The instrument given in TCRdb is Illumina HiSeq 2500. In TCRdb, the public reads were trimmed at Q25 with fastp and aligned with MiXCR, with productive beta chains retained. Identical CDR3 proteins give one entry, which carries the most common genes and DNA. Within this sample are a few hundred thousand distinct CDR3 sequences, with around 7.9% of them counted one time only. The ten largest clones add up to around 13% of the sample. The germline ends are 8 bases apart after V is trimmed by 4 bases and J by 2 bases. Taken from cysteine to phenylalanine, the CDR3 has 13 residues. Only CDR3 DNA remains: 39 bases, in frame from the first base. Reading the germline V gene (reference sequence) gives CDR1 MNHEY and CDR2 SMNVEV. This clonotype came up a few times. The antigen it binds to is not known. No much larger clone exists at a distance of one base, and base qualities are not known.

The sample was PBMCs from blood, taken roughly 24 months after vaccination. The chain employs TRBV27 and TRBJ1-1; the D segment cannot be called with confidence. The TCR comes from a man aged 45 to 75 who received an inactivated influenza vaccine. Donor details come from another sample of the same person, matched by shared clones. The nucleotides read TGTGCCAGCAGTTATCGGGATAACACTGAAGCTTTCTTT. Its coded protein is CASSYRDNTEAFF.